One TCR beta chain is described in this entry. The antigen is unknown. This sample is part of a study of CD4 T cells in relation to SARS-CoV-2 and coronaviruses. Turning to the study itself: No peptide or an HIV-1 Nef peptide pool served as negative control.

The method was immunoSEQ multiplex PCR; TCRdb's version includes in-frame clones alone and lacks a portion of them. The sample contains 15,000 to 17,000 clones, under 85% of which appear only once. Findings of the study overall: No donor gave both pre-pandemic and post-infection samples. In roughly 61% of donors, memory CD4+ clonotypes crossrecognized SARS-CoV-2 and at least one common cold coronavirus spike.

This CDR3 comprises 13 residues. Unmatched junction bases numbered 5, after V lost 8 bases and J lost 6 bases. Looked up from germline, CDR1 is KGHSH and CDR2 is LQKENI. Unexposed donor CD4+ T cells date from 2011-2018, before the COVID-19 pandemic. After more than eight days of culture, CD4+ T cells were isolated. Unexposed-donor CD4+ T cells were probed with SARS-CoV-2 S/N and four cold-coronavirus spikes, cells permitting. The chain combines TRBV18 with TRBJ1-1; 11 bases fit TRBD1. Sequencing used CD4+ T cells from PBMCs, cultured in vitro. This clonotype was obtained from a human donor in good health. Written as DNA, the CDR3 is TGTGCCAGCCACGGGACAGGGGGGGCTGAAGCTTTCTTT. Its translation is CASHGTGGAEAFF.